Sequencing of this T cell receptor (beta chain) was carried out in a study of blood T cells in healthy people across ages. The sample holds many counts of this clonotype. In germline, CDR1 is SGHRS, CDR2 YFSETQ. The CDR3 loop spans 15 amino acids. V shed 0 bases and J 3 bases; nucleotides not matched to a gene: 3. The use of a sample-barcoded 5' primer and a J-beta primer mix characterized a second PCR of about 7 to 12 cycles. TCRdb analysed the 5' RACE reads with MiXCR anew, one entry per CDR3 protein. The data hold 750,000 to 1,000,000 distinct CDR3 sequences, with around 29% observed a single time. Healthy individuals of Caucasian origin from Russia, aged about 6 to 95, served as donors. These records were also assigned to another study, of T cells of mothers and their children. As reported in that work: The study sampled a few healthy Caucasian mothers and their six children. From each mother came over 9 million TCR beta CDR3 reads, and from each child came a few million. Slightly, though not significantly, more overlap was seen in related than in unrelated mother-child pairs.

The TCR comes from a woman aged 40 to 55 in good health. Sequenced: blood. This rearrangement joins TRBV5-1 to TRBJ2-7; the match to TRBD2 covers 10 bases. The CDR3 loop is CASSLGLAGRYEQYF. The CDR3 DNA sequence: TGCGCCAGCAGCTTGGGACTAGCGGGCCGCTACGAGCAGTACTTC.